These 26 T cell receptor beta chains came from one sample sequenced in a study of blood T cell repertoires in COVID-19. This table comes from immunoSEQ multiplex PCR, and its TCRdb copy is limited to in-frame clones, with some not included. The data hold under 300,000 clones, with over 70% observed a single time. Sequencing was carried out using PBMCs or T cells enriched from blood (not recorded which). Receptors originate from a woman aged 40 to 50 who had been exposed to COVID-19.

The gene calls are TRBV19 and TRBJ1-5; 9 nucleotides align to TRBD1. The V and J ends lost 5 bases and 0 bases, in that order; junction bases with no gene match: 2. The CDR3 loop spans 15 amino acids. CDR1 and CDR2 from the germline V gene are LNHDA and SQIVND (reference sequence). The CDR3 DNA reads as TGTGCCAGTAGTCGACAGGGGGATAGCAATCAGCCCCAGCATTTT. Its translation: CASSRQGDSNQPQHF.

This clone has just a few counts. V is TRBV4-2 and J is TRBJ1-6; tentatively, D is TRBD1 (5 bases). Germline-derived CDR1 and CDR2 are LGHNA and YNFKEQ. The V and J ends lost 0 bases and 2 bases respectively, with 11 bases between them. This CDR3 has 17 residues. CDR3 sequence reads: CASSQDRAGTYNSPLHF. As DNA, the CDR3 is TGTGCCAGCAGCCAAGACAGGGCAGGAACCTATAATTCACCCCTCCACTTT.

This chain links TRBV11-2 with TRBJ2-2, with 7 bases lining up with TRBD1. This CDR3 region has 13 residues. CDR1 and CDR2 from the germline V gene are SGHAT and FQNNGV. The ends lost 5 bases at V and 6 bases at J; junction bases unmatched: 3. CDR3 DNA: TGTGCCAGCAGCGCCGACAGGGCCGGGGAGCTGTTTTTT. This sequence encodes CASSADRAGELFF.

The chain employs TRBV28 and TRBJ1-1; 7 nucleotides line up with TRBD1. The germline CDR1 and CDR2 sequences are MDHEN and SYDVKM. CDR3 size: 13 residues. Unmatched junction bases numbered 4, after V lost 8 bases and J lost 1 base. The CDR3 bases are TGTGCCAGCCAACGGGACAGGAACACTGAAGCTTTCTTT. This gives the protein CASQRDRNTEAFF.

The V gene is TRBV30, the J gene TRBJ1-3, with TRBD1 matching over 8 bases. There are 14 residues in the CDR3. Trimming at V came to 5 bases and at J to 1 base, leaving 4 bases not matched to a gene. Germline-derived CDR1 and CDR2 are GTSNPN and SVGIG (reference sequence). In DNA, the CDR3 is TGTGCCTGGGATACAGGGGGTTCTGGAAACACCATATATTTT. Protein product: CAWDTGGSGNTIYF.

V gene TRBV21-1 combines with J gene TRBJ2-2; the table's D call of TRBD1 was not tested on the DNA. TRBV21-1 is tagged as a pseudogene. The CDR3 length is 18 residues. CDR3 residues: CASSKGQSLIANTGELFF. The CDR3, as DNA: TGTGCCAGCAGCAAGGGGCAGAGCTTGATAGCGAACACCGGGGAGCTGTTTTTT.

The CDR3 reads CASGKTGRWATNEKLFF. As DNA, the CDR3 is TGTGCCAGCGGGAAGACAGGGCGGTGGGCAACTAATGAAAAACTGTTTTTT. The V gene is TRBV11-2, the J gene TRBJ1-4, with 7 bases matching TRBD1. Trimming at V came to 8 bases and at J to 0 bases, leaving 12 bases not matched to a gene. The length of the CDR3 is 17 residues. Germline loops: CDR1 SGHAT, CDR2 FQNNGV. Full variable domain (remainder filled in from reference TRBV11-2 and TRBJ1-4): EAGVAQSPRYKIIEKRQSVAFWCNPISGHATLYWYQQILGQGPKLLIQFQNNGVVDDSQLPKDRFSAERLKGVDSTLKIQPAKLEDSAVYLCASGKTGRWATNEKLFFGSGTQLSVL.

This clone appeared a single time. This chain connects TRBV29-1 to TRBJ1-4, with a weak D call TRBD1 (6 bases). Germline CDR1 is SQVTM and CDR2 is ANQGSEA. The V gene lost 3 bases and the J gene lost 3 bases, with 8 bases spanning the gap. The length of the CDR3 is 13 residues. CDR3 sequence (DNA): TGCAGCGTTGAGACAGGCTCTAATGAAAAACTGTTTTTT. Amino acids: CSVETGSNEKLFF.

This chain links TRBV18 with TRBJ2-7, with D perhaps TRBD2 (5 bases). CDR1 and CDR2 (germline): KGHSH, LQKENI. The CDR3 is 11 amino acids. Trimming shortened V by 6 bases and J by 5 bases, and 8 bases separated the two germline ends. The CDR3 reads CASSSGDEQYV. As DNA, the CDR3 is TGTGCCAGCTCCAGCGGCGACGAGCAGTACGTC.

This chain connects TRBV7-2 to TRBJ1-4, with 7 bases aligning to TRBD1. This CDR3 has 16 residues. In germline, CDR1 is SGHTA, CDR2 FQGNSA. The V segment lost 5 bases and the J segment 6 bases; nucleotides outside the gene matches: 12. The CDR3: CASSRTGERGYEKLFF. For the CDR3, the DNA is TGTGCCAGCAGCAGGACAGGAGAGAGGGGTTATGAAAAACTGTTTTTT.

This chain links TRBV6-2 or TRBV6-3 with TRBJ1-2; unclear D gene. The CDR3 is 12 amino acids. Looked up from germline, CDR1 is MNHEY and CDR2 is SVGEGT. Trimming shortened V by 6 bases and J by 5 bases, and 10 bases separated the two germline ends. CDR3 coding DNA: TGTGCCAGCAGCTCCAACTGGTATGGCTACACCTTC. It yields the protein CASSSNWYGYTF.

This chain joins TRBV2 and TRBJ1-3; weak D call: TRBD1 (6 bases). CDR1 and CDR2 from the germline V gene are SNHLY and FYNNEI. CDR3 length: 13 residues. V shed 8 bases and J shed 5 bases, with 13 bases lying between them. The CDR3 region is CASQTGIRNTIYF. The CDR3 region has the DNA TGTGCCAGCCAAACAGGGATACGAAACACCATATATTTT.

A single count supports this clone. The DNA for the CDR3 is TGTGCCACCAGTGATACGGGGTTGGACTATGGCTACACCTTC. Protein product: CATSDTGLDYGYTF. The chain combines TRBV24-1 with TRBJ1-2; D is unclear. The germline gives CDR1 KGHDR, CDR2 SFDVKD. The CDR3 is 14 amino acids. Trimming shortened V by 3 bases and J by 3 bases, and 10 bases separated the two germline ends.

The chain joins TRBV3-1 (or the pseudogene TRBV3-2) to TRBJ1-1, with a weak D call TRBD1 (6 bases). Germline lookup yields CDR1 LGHDT and CDR2 YNNKEL (reference sequence). V dropped 2 bases and J dropped 7 bases, with 14 bases sitting between them. The CDR3 sequence is 14 residues long. The CDR3 nucleotides are TGTGCCAGCAGCCAAAAAACAGGGAGGGGTGAAGCTTTCTTT. Translated, it gives CASSQKTGRGEAFF.

The chain is built from TRBV4-2 and TRBJ2-2; a possible D gene is TRBD1 (6 bases). V was cut by 4 bases and J by 4 bases, with 16 bases left in between. The CDR3 runs 16 residues. Germline-derived CDR1 and CDR2 are LGHNA and YNFKEQ. The CDR3 sequence is CASSLAGTSSTGELFF. Written as DNA, the CDR3 is TGTGCCAGCAGCCTCGCAGGGACATCGAGCACCGGGGAGCTGTTTTTT.

The chain carries TRBV19 and TRBJ2-3; D perhaps matches TRBD2 (5 bases). V was clipped by 6 bases and J by 1 base, with 17 bases between them. The CDR3 is made up of 16 amino acids. Germline V gene data show CDR1 as LNHDA and CDR2 as SQIVND (reference sequence). The CDR3 coding sequence is TGTGCCAGTAGCCCCCGTTGGGGAGCTGGCACAGATACGCAGTATTTT. It yields the protein CASSPRWGAGTDTQYF.

The V call is TRBV18, the J call TRBJ2-7, with 7 bases aligning to TRBD1. The CDR3 has 14 residues. V trimming: 1 base; J trimming: 6 bases; junction bases outside the gene matches: 6. Germline CDR1 KGHSH, CDR2 LQKENI. This CDR3 is CASSPRDRAGEQYV. In nucleotides, the CDR3 is TGTGCCAGCTCACCACGAGACAGGGCAGGCGAGCAGTACGTC.

This clone was found once. V and J are TRBV30 and TRBJ2-2; tentative D call: TRBD1 (5 bases). From germline, CDR1 is GTSNPN and CDR2 SVGIG (reference sequence). Trimming shortened V by 3 bases and J by 4 bases, and 15 bases separated the two germline ends. CDR3 length: 15 amino acids. The DNA for the CDR3 is TGTGCCTGGAGAGGTGGGGCTCCGAGCACCGGGGAGCTGTTTTTT. Its translation: CAWRGGAPSTGELFF. Supplemented by reference TRBV30 and TRBJ2-2, the full variable domain reads SQTIHQWPATLVQPVGSPLSLECTVEGTSNPNLYWYRQAAGRGLQLLFYSVGIGQISSEVPQNLSASRPQDRQFILSSKKLLLSDSGFYLCAWRGGAPSTGELFFGEGSRLTVL.

V gene TRBV2 combines with J gene TRBJ1-3, with a tentative D call TRBD1 (5 bases). V lost 2 bases and J 0 bases, leaving 11 bases between the germline ends. Germline V lookup: CDR1 SNHLY, CDR2 FYNNEI. The CDR3 has 16 amino acids. The CDR3 loop reads CASSEQGPISGNTIYF. The CDR3 DNA follows: TGTGCCAGCAGTGAACAGGGCCCAATCTCTGGAAACACCATATATTTT.

This sequence joins TRBV24-1 and TRBJ2-2; 8 bases match TRBD1. The CDR3 has 11 amino acids. Germline CDR1 KGHDR, CDR2 SFDVKD. The CDR3 DNA sequence: TGTTCGGACAGGGCTGACGGGGAGCTGTTTTTT. Its protein product is CSDRADGELFF.

The chain couples TRBV7-9 to TRBJ2-1; TRBD1 agrees at 10 bases. The CDR3 sequence is 15 residues long. CDR1 is SEHNR and CDR2 is FQNEAQ in the germline V gene (reference sequence). Trimming at V came to 4 bases and at J to 9 bases, leaving 9 bases not matched to a gene. CDR3 coding DNA: TGTGCCAGCAGCTCCGCTTCGACAGGGGGCATTGAGCAGTTCTTC. Translated: CASSSASTGGIEQFF.

With respect to this clone: Germline is not matched at one junction end, which may reflect a read error. The chain employs TRBV12-3 or TRBV12-4 and TRBJ2-1, with D maybe TRBD1 (5 bases). The CDR3 spans 11 residues. The CDR3 reads CASSFGGARIF. The CDR3 bases are TGTGCCAGCAGTTTTGGTGGGGCTAGAATCTTC.

This clone showed up just a few times. The chain links TRBV24-1 to TRBJ2-2; 8 bases map to TRBD1. Germline V gene lookup returns CDR1 KGHDR and CDR2 SFDVKD. The CDR3 totals 15 residues. The V and J ends lost 6 bases and 4 bases, in that order; junction bases with no gene match: 6. In DNA, the CDR3 is TGTGCCACCAGTCTCTCAGGGGGCAGCACCGGGGAGCTGTTTTTT. Translated, it gives CATSLSGGSTGELFF.

The rearrangement uses TRBV6-5 and TRBJ2-7; D gene unclear. This CDR3 comprises 13 residues. CDR1 and CDR2 from the germline V gene are MNHEY and SVGAGI. V was trimmed by 5 bases and J by 6 bases, leaving 14 bases between them. The CDR3 nucleotides are TGTGCCAGCAGTCCCCGCAGAGGCGGCGAGCAGTACTTC. It specifies CASSPRRGGEQYF.

This sequence joins TRBV5-5 and TRBJ1-5; tentatively, D is TRBD1 (6 bases). Germline V gene data show CDR1 as SGHKS and CDR2 as YYEKEE (reference sequence). The CDR3 extends over 15 amino acids. V lost 0 bases and J lost 5, with 12 bases in between. CDR3 nucleotides: TGTGCCAGCAGCTTGGGGGGACAAATCTATCAGCCCCAGCATTTT. Protein product: CASSLGGQIYQPQHF.

The CDR3 region is CSVGGLLIETQYF. The CDR3 bases are TGCAGCGTTGGGGGACTACTAATTGAGACCCAGTACTTC. The V call is TRBV29-1, the J call TRBJ2-5; the match to TRBD2 covers 7 bases. Germline V lookup: CDR1 SQVTM, CDR2 ANQGSEA. J gave up 5 bases and V 4 bases, and 7 bases lay outside the gene matches. This CDR3 contains 13 residues.